The present TCR beta chain was sequenced within a study of blood T cell repertoires in COVID-19. Study as a whole: T cells, B-cell-depleted T cells, or PBMCs supplied cDNA or gDNA.

Produced via immunoSEQ multiplex PCR; TCRdb's table is partial and in-frame only. The table lists 100,000 to 120,000 clones, more than 80% of them singletons. The specimen was peripheral blood. The origin of this receptor is a woman aged 55 to 70 with COVID-19, enrolled during active disease.

This CDR3 is CAWRGQPYYGYTF. DNA for the CDR3: TGTGCCTGGAGGGGACAGCCGTACTATGGCTACACCTTC. The V and J genes are TRBV30 and TRBJ1-2, with 7 bases fitting TRBD1. Trimming at V came to 3 bases and at J to 3 bases, leaving 4 bases not matched to a gene. The germline CDR1 and CDR2 sequences are GTSNPN and SVGIG (reference sequence). This CDR3 region has 13 residues.